The rows below give T cell receptor beta chains drawn from one sample of a study of T cell changes during pregnancy in multiple sclerosis. TCRdb's copy holds only in-frame clones and misses some; the assay was immunoSEQ multiplex PCR. This table holds 38,000 or so clones, roughly 93% found once. The sample consisted of CD4+ T cells from peripheral blood mononuclear cells, taken in the first trimester of pregnancy. These receptors all come from a female donor with multiple sclerosis, enrolled in a pregnancy study. Each CDR3 is given with its conserved first and last residue. Fields, in order: V gene, J gene, D gene, clone size, CDR3 DNA, CDR3 protein. The D gene is left open where the match is weak. For some rows the clone size is stated as once, few or many, or as a class when expanded; others skip it.

>TRBV6-5|TRBJ2-7|TRBD1|-
TGTGCCAGCAGTCGGGACAGGGCCTCCTACGAGCAGTACTTC
CASSRDRASYEQYF
>TRBV5-1|TRBJ2-2|TRBD2|once
TGCGCCAGCACCCCCACTAGCGGGGGGGCCCACGGGGAGCTGTTTTTT
CASTPTSGGAHGELFF
>TRBV27|TRBJ1-1|TRBD1|-
TGTGCCAGCAGTTTAAACAGGGGGCAGGCTGAAGCTTTCTTT
CASSLNRGQAEAFF
>TRBV19|TRBJ2-1|TRBD1|-
TGTGCCAGTACCCAGGGGGACAGGGGCTCGAAGGAGCAGTTCTTC
CASTQGDRGSKEQFF
>TRBV7-2|TRBJ1-5|TRBD1|-
TGTGCCAGCAGCGTAAAGGGGACAGGCTTCAATCAGCCCCAGCATTTT
CASSVKGTGFNQPQHF
>TRBV11-2|TRBJ2-7|-|-
TGTGCCAGCAGCTTAGATCGGGTAGGGACTGGGGAGCAGTACTTC
CASSLDRVGTGEQYF
>TRBV25-1|TRBJ2-2|-|-
TGTGCCGGAAGGACAGCGAACACCGGGGAGCTGTTTTTT
CAGRTANTGELFF
>TRBV5-1|TRBJ2-1|-|-
TGCGCCAGCAGCTTCCCCGGGGCGGGATACAATGAGCAGTTCTTC
CASSFPGAGYNEQFF
>TRBV19|TRBJ2-1|TRBD1|-
TGTGCCAGTGCCACACCGGGACAGGGGCGCCCTGAGCAGTTCTTC
CASATPGQGRPEQFF
>TRBV25-1|TRBJ1-3|-|-
TGTGCCAGCAGTGATCATAGGGGAAATGGAAACACCATATATTTT
CASSDHRGNGNTIYF
>TRBV2|TRBJ2-2|TRBD1|-
TGTGCCAGCAGTCGGGACAGGAACACCGGGGAGCTGTTTTTT
CASSRDRNTGELFF
>TRBV4-3|TRBJ1-1|-|-
TGCGCCAGCAGCCAGGCCCTCGAGGGAATCGCTGAAGCTTTCTTT
CASSQALEGIAEAFF
>TRBV27|TRBJ1-5|-|-
TGTGCCAGCAGTTTATCGGCAGGGGCCAATCAGCCCCAGCATTTT
CASSLSAGANQPQHF
>TRBV19|TRBJ2-3|TRBD1|-
TGTGCCAGTAGTATAGGGGACAGGCCTACAGATACGCAGTATTTT
CASSIGDRPTDTQYF
>TRBV6-5|TRBJ2-7|-|-
TGTGCCAGCAGTCCCCCAGGGGACTACGAGCAGTACTTC
CASSPPGDYEQYF